This T cell receptor beta chain was sequenced during a study of T cell responses to AZD1222 COVID-19 vaccine (dated by TCRdb to the early 2020s). The study in broad terms: TCR sequencing covered more than 230 trial participants: about 210 given two doses of AZD1222 and 26 given two doses of MenACWY control vaccine. Trial participants were enrolled by age into subgroups of 18-55, 56-69 and 70-plus years, and roughly 160, 29 and 62 TCR-sequenced participants, respectively, were included in these subgroups.

The CDR3 regions of human TCRbeta chains were analyzed by immunosequencing. Concerning the study's data processing: Repertoire TCRs were checked for matches against a reference library of SARS-CoV-2-specific TCRs that had been generated using the MIRA antigen-specificity platform. Breadth was defined as the fraction of unique TCRs that were SARS-CoV-2-associated, and depth was defined as the fraction of total T cells that were SARS-CoV-2-associated. Using the MIRA data, each spike-specific TCR was assigned both to the spike region to which the TCR was reactive and to a CD4 or CD8 class. Log10-transformed breadth and depth values were compared by one-way ANOVA with Sidak's multiple comparisons tests. In TCRdb, the immuneACCESS table is reduced to in-frame sequences with V and J assigned. These tables do not hold every clone; where another copy was compared, an unresolved V gene accounts for under half, and the others remain unexplained. From that table come the V and J calls and clone size; the DNA was used to work out D and trimming. The table for this sample lists about 180,000 clones; around 93% of them were counted only once. The ten top clones hold around 0.93% of the sample.

Explained via the paper, the time point label denotes: about 28 days (+/-7) after the second vaccine dose. The sample's treatment or condition label, decoded: meningococcal conjugate vaccine given as trial control. Vaccinee samples came from UK trials COV001 and COV002, including a single-blind randomized controlled phase 2/3 trial of AZD1222 (ChAdOx1 nCoV-19) in healthy adults. For TCRbeta chain sequencing, PBMC samples were collected from trial participants at day 0 and at day 28 after the second dose. With respect to this clone: It has no known antigen specificity. Per-base qualities were not stored, and no clone one base away is much larger.

Summary of the overall study and its limitations: Most participants were white British and females outnumbered males, and the authors suggested that clonal diversity may have been underestimated. After two AZD1222 doses, spike-specific TCR breadth and depth were significantly higher than at day 0 and than in MenACWY recipients. Conclusions about previously exposed vaccinees are limited, since just a handful of AZD1222 recipients were seropositive for SARS-CoV-2 at baseline. In the small 56-69-year group, the increase in depth fell short of significance, most likely because of low power. Reportedly, close to half of the unique spike-specific TCRs recognized epitopes lying outside the regions that are mutated in the B.1.351 and B.1.1.7 variants. Because no day 14 peak-response samples were available, repertoires were characterized only after the peak T cell response. The vaccine-associated CD4 TCRs covered the entire spike protein, and the dominant responses fell in regions 160-218 and 743-854.

This receptor was obtained from an adult who received the MenACWY meningococcal vaccine as a control. The sample was peripheral blood, taken 28 days after the second dose of the MenACWY control vaccine.

DNA sequence: TGTGCCAGCGCCGGGGACATGAACACTGAAGCTTTCTTT. It translates to CASAGDMNTEAFF. Recombination joined TRBV7-9 with TRBJ1-1; TRBD1 is a weak D gene call, 6 bases matching. Reading from cysteine to phenylalanine, the CDR3 counts 13 amino acids. The kept DNA is CDR3 alone, 39 bases in frame from the first base. The junction carries 10 bases between V and J, which are trimmed by 8 bases and 0 bases respectively. Looking up the germline V gene (reference sequence) yields CDR1 SEHNR and CDR2 FQNEAQ.